The T cell receptor (beta chain) described here comes from a study of siplizumab effects on memory and regulatory T cells. The CDR3 has 15 amino acids. V was pared by 6 bases and J by 2 bases, with 10 bases of the junction left unmatched. The V gene's germline CDR1 is SGDLS and CDR2 YYNGEE. Each sample contributed around 10^5 TCR templates to the assay. Method: immunoSEQ multiplex PCR; TCRdb's copy keeps in-frame clones and lacks some. The repertoire holds about 100,000 clones, with 94% as singletons. Whole-study results and caveats: Mappable alloreactive CD4+ clones came from Treg cells around three quarters of the time on average with siplizumab, against 26.9% in controls. An assignable phenotype, naive or memory, was missing from roughly 77-94% of proliferating CD4+ or CD8+ clones.

This clone was seen only once. Antigen: not known. The receptor was isolated from a human donor in good health. The chain joins TRBV9 to TRBJ2-5; 7 nucleotides match TRBD1. The sequenced sample consisted of non-Treg CD4+ T cells sorted from blood. This CDR3 reads CASKGLARGQETQYF. CDR3 sequence (DNA): TGTGCCAGCAAAGGTCTGGCCAGGGGGCAAGAGACCCAGTACTTC.